This T cell receptor beta chain was found in a study of blood T cell repertoires in COVID-19. Overall study: Sites in the United States, Italy and Spain provided acute and convalescent COVID-19 samples. PBMCs, B-cell-depleted T cells, or T cells were the source of the cDNA or gDNA that made up the material.

Trimming took 3 bases from V and 5 from J; bases not matched to a gene: 5. Germline CDR1 reads SGHVS; CDR2 reads FNYEAQ. The CDR3 covers 15 residues. Per the original data handling: Amplification of reference gene primers was used by the study to estimate nucleated cell counts. Some clones are missing from TCRdb's copy, which holds only in-frame ones; the method was immunoSEQ multiplex PCR. The V and J calls and the clone size are those of that table, but D and trimming were determined from the DNA. The sample lists approximately 150,000 clones; 65% to 90% were seen once. The receptor was derived from a woman between 45 and 60 years old in a cohort sampled during active or convalescent COVID-19. Sequencing input: peripheral blood. The chain recombines TRBV7-6 with TRBJ1-4, with 8 bases that match TRBD1. In DNA form, the CDR3 reads TGTGCCAGCAGCTTTGGACAGGGCCAGAATGAAAAACTGTTTTTT. It encodes CASSFGQGQNEKLFF.